The subject of this entry is one T cell receptor (delta chain). Its antigen is currently unknown. This sample was taken from a study of Vδ1+ human thymocytes. Study-wide results and caveats: TRD repertoires were essentially private, unlike widely shared TRG clonotypes. Thymic TRG and TRD repertoires appeared highly polyclonal, with Gaussian CDR3 length distributions. Unlike peripheral blood Vdelta1+ controls, thymic delta-chain sequences included roughly 18% Vdelta2 and few Vdelta3.

The CDR3 totals 24 residues. J lost 2 bases, V lost 2 bases, and 29 bases had no gene match. Looked up from germline, CDR1 is TSWWSYY and CDR2 is QGS. After alphabeta T cell depletion, CD3+ Vdelta1+ Vdelta2- thymocytes were sorted. Vdelta1+ thymocyte sorts reached between about 98% and 99.6% purity. The template was reverse-transcribed extracted RNA. The CDR3 regions were amplified by multiplex PCR from V-gene primers to a constant-region primer. TCRdb reprocessed the multiplex PCR reads using CATT. The table records under 80,000 delta-chain clones, around 34% of them present only once. Sequencing was carried out using Vdelta1+ gamma-delta thymocytes from the thymus. Stated subset: FACS-sorted CD3+ TCRalphabeta- TCRVdelta1+ TCRVdelta2- thymocytes. The chain employs TRDV1 and TRDJ1; TRDD3 matches at 10 bases. The clonotype originates from a boy under two years old who had congenital heart surgery. CDR3 sequence reads: CALGETKKELPLPRGIRVTDKLIF. The CDR3 nucleotides are TGTGCTCTTGGGGAAACTAAGAAGGAGCTGCCCCTTCCGCGGGGGATACGCGTTACCGATAAACTCATCTTT.